This T cell receptor beta chain was sequenced in a study of T cells in Graves' hyperthyroidism and ophthalmopathy. The CDR3 sequence is 15 residues long. V lost 1 base and J 10 bases, leaving 18 bases between the germline ends. The germline gives CDR1 SGHRS, CDR2 YFSETQ. Broader study findings: A 13 V-J model separated ophthalmopathy from stable hyperthyroidism.

This clonotype has more than one count but fewer than ten. The antigen remains undetermined. TCR beta CDR3 sequences were amplified from RNA transcripts. TCR CDR3 regions were first amplified by RT-PCR with HTBI primers. Using its own MiXCR run on the multiplex PCR reads, TCRdb lists one record per CDR3 protein. This table has around 800,000 distinct CDR3 sequences, 38% appearing once. This receptor was identified in a young man with Graves' hyperthyroidism. The sequenced sample was blood. The chain uses TRBV5-1 and TRBJ1-5; D call uncertain. The CDR3 loop reads CASSLLLRLNRPQHF. Written as DNA, the CDR3 is TGCGCCAGCAGCTTGCTTTTAAGGCTCAACCGCCCCCAGCATTTT. Full variable domain (remainder filled in from reference TRBV5-1 and TRBJ1-5): KAGVTQTPRYLIKTRGQQVTLSCSPISGHRSVSWYQQTPGQGLQFLFEYFSETQRNKGNFPGRFSGRQFSNSRSEMNVSTLELGDSALYLCASSLLLRLNRPQHFGDGTRLSIL.